This T cell receptor (beta chain) was sequenced during a study of CD8 T cells in Susac syndrome. Study observations and caveats: Maximal CD8+ clonal expansion in Susac was observed within TEMRA cells and among active patients.

An input of roughly 0.5 to 1 ug of RNA was subjected to reverse transcription using random hexamers. Using its own MiXCR run on the immunoSEQ multiplex PCR reads, TCRdb lists one record per CDR3 protein. This table holds some 130,000 distinct CDR3 sequences, around 95% found once. As to this clonotype: Its antigen is still unknown.

In germline, CDR1 is MNHEY, CDR2 SMNVEV (reference sequence). J gave up 4 bases and V 3 bases, and 4 bases lay outside the gene matches. The CDR3 is 14 amino acids. Sequenced material: CD8+ T cells from PBMCs. V usage is TRBV27 and J usage is TRBJ2-7; 9 bases are a match to TRBD2. This TCR derives from a human donor with Susac syndrome. CDR3 sequence: CASSFVSGSYEQYF. The CDR3 coding sequence is TGTGCCAGCAGTTTCGTTAGCGGGAGTTACGAGCAGTACTTC.